What follows describes a single T cell receptor beta chain. V gave up 5 bases and J gave up 2 bases, with 21 bases separating them. Per germline, CDR1 SEHNR and CDR2 FQNEAQ (reference sequence). CDR3 length equals 17 residues. This record belongs to a study of OX40 agonist ivuxolimab in advanced cancers. Libraries were prepared by immunoSEQ multiplex PCR; TCRdb keeps only in-frame clonotypes and omits some of them. The sample shows about 80,000 clones, 85% to 95% of them seen only once. The V gene is TRBV7-9, the J gene TRBJ1-2; D possibly corresponds to TRBD1 (6 bases). The sequence was obtained from an adult with an advanced solid tumor such as melanoma, head and neck, liver or kidney cancer. This specimen was CD4+ or CD8+ T cells sorted from blood, taken in a trial of the OX40 agonist ivuxolimab. As DNA, the CDR3 is TGTGCCAGCAGCGAAGCGGGGGGCCGAGGCCTGAACTATGGCTACACCTTC. Amino acid sequence: CASSEAGGRGLNYGYTF.